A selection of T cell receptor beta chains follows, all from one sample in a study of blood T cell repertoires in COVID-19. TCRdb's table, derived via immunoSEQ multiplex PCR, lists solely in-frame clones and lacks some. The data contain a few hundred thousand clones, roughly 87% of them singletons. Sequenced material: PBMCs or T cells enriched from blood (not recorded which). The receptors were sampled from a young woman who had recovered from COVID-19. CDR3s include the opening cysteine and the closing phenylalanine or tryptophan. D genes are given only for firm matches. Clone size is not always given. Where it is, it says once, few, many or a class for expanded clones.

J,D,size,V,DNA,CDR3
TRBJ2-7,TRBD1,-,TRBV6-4,TGTGCCAGCAGGACCCCGGGACAGGGGTCCTACGAGCAGTACTTC,CASRTPGQGSYEQYF
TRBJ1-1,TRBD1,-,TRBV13,TGTGCCAGCAGCCCGGGGACAGAGAACACTGAAGCTTTCTTT,CASSPGTENTEAFF
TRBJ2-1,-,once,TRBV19,TGTGCCAGTAGTGTGACCGGAGGGCTTGAGCAGTTCTTC,CASSVTGGLEQFF
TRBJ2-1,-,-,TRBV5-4,TGTGCCAGCAGCTTGGGGGGCTCGACACACAATGAGCAGTTCTTC,CASSLGGSTHNEQFF
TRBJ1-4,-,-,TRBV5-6,TGTGCCAGCAGCTTGAGGAGGGGTGAAAAACTGTTTTTT,CASSLRRGEKLFF
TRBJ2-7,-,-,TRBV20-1,TGCAGTGCTAGTGTCAGGGAAGGCGAGCAGTACTTC,CSASVREGEQYF
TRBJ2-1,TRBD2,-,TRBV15,TGTGCCACCAGCAGAGCTAGCGGGGGCAATAACAATGAGCAGTTCTTC,CATSRASGGNNNEQFF
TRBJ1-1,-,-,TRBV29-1,TGCAGCGTTCGGAACAGTGAGAACACTGAAGCTTTCTTT,CSVRNSENTEAFF
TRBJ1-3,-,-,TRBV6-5,TGTGCCACGCGACATTACTCTGGAAACACCATATATTTT,CATRHYSGNTIYF
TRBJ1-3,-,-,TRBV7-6,TGTGCCAGCAGCTTAGCGCGAGACAGACCCTCTGGAAACACCATATATTTT,CASSLARDRPSGNTIYF
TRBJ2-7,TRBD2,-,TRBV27,TGTGCCAGCAGTTTATCAGCGGGGGGCGGATACGAGCAGTACTTC,CASSLSAGGGYEQYF
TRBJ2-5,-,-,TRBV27,TGTGCCAGCAGTTTGGGGGGATGGGAGACCCAGTACTTC,CASSLGGWETQYF
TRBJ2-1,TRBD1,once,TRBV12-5,TGTGCTAGTGGTTTGGTACAAGGGGGCTGGTGCAATGAGCAGTTCTTC,CASGLVQGGWCNEQFF
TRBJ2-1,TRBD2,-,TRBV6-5,TGTGCCAGCAACGGGGGGGCTCTATCCTACAATGAGCAGTTCTTC,CASNGGALSYNEQFF
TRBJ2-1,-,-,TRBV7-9,TGTGCCAGCAGCTTACCTCCAGGCCATGAGCAGTTCTTC,CASSLPPGHEQFF
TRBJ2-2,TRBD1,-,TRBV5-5,TGTGCCAGCAGCTTAAGGGACAGGGGGCGCGGCACCGGGGAGCTGTTTTTT,CASSLRDRGRGTGELFF
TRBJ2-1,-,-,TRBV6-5,TGTGCCATCGGACTATCCCCAGCTGAGCAGTTCTTC,CAIGLSPAEQFF
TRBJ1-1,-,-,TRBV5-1,TGCGCCAGCAGCTTGGTGGGCAGGGGTGAAGCTTTCTTT,CASSLVGRGEAFF
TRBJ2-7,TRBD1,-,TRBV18,TGTGCCAGCTCACCAATGGTGACAGGGGCTACCTACGAGCAGTACTTC,CASSPMVTGATYEQYF
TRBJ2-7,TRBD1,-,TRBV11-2,TGTGCCAGCAGCTTAACCTTCCGGACAGGGTCCGAGGAGCAGTACTTC,CASSLTFRTGSEEQYF
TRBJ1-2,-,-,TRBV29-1,TGCAGCGTCCCCAGGAATGCCGACTATGGCTACACCTTC,CSVPRNADYGYTF
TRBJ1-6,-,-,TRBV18,TGTGCCAGCTCACCGGAGGGGCAGCATAGAAATTCACCCCTCCACTTT,CASSPEGQHRNSPLHF
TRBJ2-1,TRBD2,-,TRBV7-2,TGTGCCAGCAGCTTAACCGGGACTAGCGGGAGCGATGAGCAGTTCTTC,CASSLTGTSGSDEQFF
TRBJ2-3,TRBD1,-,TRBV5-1,TGCGCCAGCCTGCGACAGGGGGCTGGAGATACGCAGTATTTT,CASLRQGAGDTQYF
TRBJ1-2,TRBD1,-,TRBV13,TGTGCCAGCAGCTTAGGGACAGGGATCTATGGCTACACCTTC,CASSLGTGIYGYTF
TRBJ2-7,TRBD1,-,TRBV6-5,TGTGCCAGCAAACTTCCGGGACAGTTATACGAGCAGTACTTC,CASKLPGQLYEQYF
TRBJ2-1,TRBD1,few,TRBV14,TGTGCCAGCAGCCAAGCCGGGACAGGGCGACCAGAGCAGTTCTTC,CASSQAGTGRPEQFF
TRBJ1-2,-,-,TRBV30,TGTGCCTCCTCACGGCGGGTGGCCTATGGCTACACCTTC,CASSRRVAYGYTF
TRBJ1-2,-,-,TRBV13,TGTGCCAGCGTCCAACAGGGAACCTATGGCTACACCTTC,CASVQQGTYGYTF
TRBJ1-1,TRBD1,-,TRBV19,TGTGCCAGTAAAGTAAAAACCGGACAGGGGGGGATGAACACTGAAGCTTTCTTT,CASKVKTGQGGMNTEAFF
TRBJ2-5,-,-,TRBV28,TGTGCCAGCAGTTTGGGGGGGGCCGGTGAGACCCAGTACTTC,CASSLGGAGETQYF